Shown below are 4 T cell receptor beta chains from a single sample sequenced in a study of patients and donors after allogeneic stem cell transplantation. Via MiXCR, TCRdb re-called the RT-PCR reads, giving one row per CDR3 protein. The repertoire holds around 27,000 distinct CDR3 sequences, with about 8% as singletons. Input material: blood, either unsorted or a sorted T cell fraction (not recorded which). The receptors shown here come from a human donor who was either an allogeneic HSCT recipient or a stem cell or donor lymphocyte infusion donor (not recorded which). It is not recorded whose cells these are; they may come from a transplant donor.

This clonotype came up many times. This chain joins TRBV9 and TRBJ2-3, with D uncertain. The V end was cut by 4 bases, the J end by 1 base, with 7 bases between. Per germline, CDR1 SGDLS and CDR2 YYNGEE. The CDR3 length is 13 residues. CDR3 bases: TGTGCCAGCAGCATCGACCGCACAGATACGCAGTATTTT. Translation: CASSIDRTDTQYF.

With respect to this clonotype: Just one base apart from a much larger clone, this may be a read error. Here the CDR3 omits its conserved ending phenylalanine or tryptophan, so a read error is the likely source. The CDR3 reads CASSPGTGLYNEQFL. The CDR3 nucleotides are TGCGCCAGCAGCCCGGGGACAGGACTTTACAATGAGCAGTTCTTA. The chain joins TRBV5-1 to TRBJ2-1, with TRBD1 matching over 8 bases. After removal of 4 bases from V and 4 bases from J, the junction contained 7 bases not matched to a gene. The length of the CDR3 is 15 residues. Looked up from germline, CDR1 is SGHRS and CDR2 is YFSETQ.

The sample holds many counts of this clonotype. The chain uses TRBV20-1 and TRBJ2-1, with 13 positions matching TRBD2. Germline CDR1 and CDR2: DFQATT and SNEGSKA (reference sequence). After removal of 5 bases from V and 0 bases from J, the junction contained 13 bases not matched to a gene. The CDR3 spans 19 residues. Here the CDR3 DNA reads TGCAGTGCTGTGGGACTAGCGGGACCGAGAACAAGCTCCTACAATGAGCAGTTCTTC. Its protein is CSAVGLAGPRTSSYNEQFF.

The chain recombines TRBV10-3 with TRBJ2-7; no clear D. The CDR3 is 10 residues long. Germline V CDR1 and CDR2: ENHRY, SYGVKD. Trimming cost V 4 bases and J 3 bases, with 1 base left between them. The CDR3 DNA reads as TGTGCCATCAGTGGCTACGAGCAGTACTTC. This translates into CAISGYEQYF.